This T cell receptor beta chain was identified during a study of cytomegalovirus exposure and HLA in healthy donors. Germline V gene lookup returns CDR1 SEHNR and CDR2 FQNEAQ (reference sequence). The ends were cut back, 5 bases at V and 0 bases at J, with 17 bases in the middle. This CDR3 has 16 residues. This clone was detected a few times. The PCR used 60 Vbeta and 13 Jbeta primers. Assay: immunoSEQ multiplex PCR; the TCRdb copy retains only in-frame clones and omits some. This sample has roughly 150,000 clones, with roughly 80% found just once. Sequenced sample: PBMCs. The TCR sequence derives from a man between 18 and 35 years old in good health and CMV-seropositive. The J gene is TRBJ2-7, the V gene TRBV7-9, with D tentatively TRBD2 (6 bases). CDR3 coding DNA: TGTGCCAGCAGCCCACCTCCCGCGGGACTCTCCTACGAGCAGTACTTC. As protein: CASSPPPAGLSYEQYF.